The 8 T cell receptor beta chains presented below share a single source sample, sequenced in a study of CD8+CD57+ T cells in acquired aplastic anemia. Genomic DNA was employed as the template in profiling TCR beta VDJ and CDR3. Using its own MiXCR run on the reads, TCRdb lists one record per CDR3 protein. The sample carries more than 250,000 distinct CDR3 sequences, 45% to 65% recorded once. Input material: sorted CD4+, CD8+, or CD8+CD57+ T cells (not recorded which) from PBMCs. These receptors all come from a human donor with severe aplastic anemia or a healthy control (not recorded which).

This clonotype was recorded many times. The chain couples TRBV24-1 to TRBJ1-2, with D possibly being TRBD1 (5 bases). CDR3 length: 14 amino acids. Germline CDR1 is KGHDR and CDR2 is SFDVKD. V was pared by 7 bases and J by 8 bases, with 19 bases between. The CDR3 bases are TGTGCCACCAGCTCCCGGGGCCGAATGGGCGGCTACACCTTC. Translation: CATSSRGRMGGYTF.

The rearrangement links TRBV5-1 to TRBJ1-1; D not certain. Germline-derived CDR1 and CDR2 are SGHRS and YFSETQ. The ends were cut back, 2 bases at V and 4 bases at J, with 6 bases in the middle. The length of the CDR3 is 12 residues. The CDR3 sequence is CASSFSSTEAFF. Written as DNA, the CDR3 is TGCGCCAGCAGCTTTTCTAGCACTGAAGCTTTCTTT.

This clonotype was counted only a few times. The chain employs TRBV20-1 and TRBJ2-7; D is undetermined. The germline V gene encodes CDR1 DFQATT and CDR2 SNEGSKA (reference sequence). V lost 0 bases to trimming and J lost 5 bases, with 17 bases between them. CDR3 length: 15 residues. CDR3 bases: TGCAGTGCTAGAGATGGCCCCCATGATAAGAACGAGCAGTACTTC. Translation: CSARDGPHDKNEQYF.

This clonotype came up a few times. The rearrangement links TRBV10-3 to TRBJ2-2; D remains unclear. CDR3 size: 12 residues. Germline V gives CDR1 ENHRY, CDR2 SYGVKD. Trimming left V 3 bases short and J 3 bases short, with 2 bases between. CDR3 DNA sequence: TGTGCCATCAGTGATTACACCGGGGAGCTGTTTTTT. Residues: CAISDYTGELFF.

This clonotype showed up many times. This chain uses TRBV11-2 with TRBJ1-1; a possible D gene is TRBD1 (5 bases). This CDR3 has 13 amino acids. The V end was cut by 1 base, the J end by 3 bases, with 6 bases between. Germline V gene sequence: CDR1 SGHAT, CDR2 FQNNGV. The CDR3 region is CASSLVRDTEAFF. CDR3 bases: TGTGCCAGCAGCTTAGTCAGGGACACTGAAGCTTTCTTT.

The chain recombines TRBV7-9 with TRBJ2-2, with TRBD1 identical over 10 bases. Trimming took 8 bases from V and 7 from J; bases not matched to a gene: 1. Germline CDR1 and CDR2: SEHNR and FQNEAQ (reference sequence). This CDR3 region has 12 residues. In nucleotides, the CDR3 is TGTGCCAGCTGGACAGGGGGCGGGGAGCTGTTTTTT. Translation: CASWTGGGELFF.

V gene TRBV19 combines with J gene TRBJ1-4; a possible D gene is TRBD1 (5 bases). Germline-derived CDR1 and CDR2 are LNHDA and SQIVND (reference sequence). This CDR3 has 14 residues. The V gene lost 8 bases and the J gene lost 0 bases, with 10 bases spanning the gap. As DNA, the CDR3 is TGTGCCAGTCAGGGTACCGCAACTAATGAAAAACTGTTTTTT. Residues: CASQGTATNEKLFF. Complete variable domain (other parts from reference TRBV19 and TRBJ1-4): DGGITQSPKYLFRKEGQNVTLSCEQNLNHDAMYWYRQDPGQGLRLIYYSQIVNDFQKGDIAEGYSVSREKKESFPLTVTSAQKNPTAFYLCASQGTATNEKLFFGSGTQLSVL.

V and J are TRBV7-2 and TRBJ2-5; no definite D call. This CDR3 comprises 14 residues. Germline V lookup: CDR1 SGHTA, CDR2 FQGNSA. V was cut by 1 base and J by 0 bases, with 6 bases left in between. The CDR3 sequence is CASSLVPYQETQYF. The DNA for the CDR3 is TGTGCCAGCAGCTTAGTTCCGTACCAAGAGACCCAGTACTTC.